This TCR beta chain was observed in a study of shared clonotypes between healthy human individuals. On the study more broadly: Aged 18 to 49, the donors were a couple of women and three men. Per donor, CD8 memory used one plate, CD8 naive used two, CD4 memory used three and CD4 naive used three.

CDR3 length equals 12 residues. The V gene's germline CDR1 is SEHNR and CDR2 FQNEAQ (reference sequence). The V gene lost 3 bases and the J gene lost 6 bases, with 9 bases spanning the gap. A note on this clone: Its antigen is currently unknown.

Assay: immunoSEQ multiplex PCR; the TCRdb copy retains only in-frame clones and omits some. The profile covers 2 million to 2.5 million clones, with almost 96% appearing a single time and roughly 0.13% taken by the ten largest. Findings of the study overall: Represented genetic and exposure-history diversity was restricted by having few donors.

This chain connects TRBV7-9 to TRBJ2-7, with D possibly being TRBD2 (6 bases). The sample taken for sequencing was naive CD4+ T cells sorted from blood. The subset denotes: CD45RA+ positively selected. The sequence was collected from a man between 18 and 35 years old in good health. CDR3: CASSLGTFEQYF. CDR3 in DNA: TGTGCCAGCAGCTTGGGGACTTTCGAGCAGTACTTC.